Described below is a single T cell receptor (beta chain) sequence and its context. This sample is drawn from a study of T cell changes during pregnancy in multiple sclerosis. Per germline, CDR1 SQVTM and CDR2 ANQGSEA. V was shortened by 3 bases and J by 3 bases, with 8 bases between the two germline ends. The CDR3 runs 12 residues. Sequenced by immunoSEQ multiplex PCR; TCRdb stores in-frame clones only, minus some. The sample includes tens of thousands of clones, 85% to 90% of them seen just once. This receptor was obtained from a female donor in good health, enrolled as a control in a pregnancy study. The chain recombines TRBV29-1 with TRBJ1-1, with a tentative D call TRBD1 (5 bases). Sample: CD4+ T cells from peripheral blood mononuclear cells, taken in the second trimester of pregnancy. The CDR3 loop is CSVDTGDTEAFF. The CDR3 DNA follows: TGCAGCGTTGATACGGGGGACACTGAAGCTTTCTTT. Drawing the rest from reference TRBV29-1 and TRBJ1-1, the complete variable domain is SAVISQKPSRDICQRGTSLTIQCQVDSQVTMMFWYRQQPGQSLTLIATANQGSEATYESGFVIDKFPISRPNLTFSTLTVSNMSPEDSSIYLCSVDTGDTEAFFGQGTRLTVV.